These 29 T cell receptor beta chains share one sample of origin, sequenced in a study of cytomegalovirus exposure and HLA in healthy donors. PCR was performed using 60 Vbeta and 13 Jbeta primers. Data came from immunoSEQ multiplex PCR; TCRdb stores just in-frame clones and leaves some out. The sample has approximately 160,000 clones; roughly 79% are singletons. Material: PBMCs. The receptors here all came from a woman aged 40-49 years in good health and CMV-seronegative.

J is TRBJ2-7 and V is TRBV28; the match to TRBD2 covers 11 bases. CDR3 length equals 14 residues. The germline V gene has CDR1 MDHEN and CDR2 SYDVKM. Trimming took 6 bases from V and 3 from J; bases not matched to a gene: 4. For the CDR3, the DNA is TGTGCCAGCAGACCGGGACTAGCGGACTACGAGCAGTACTTC. Translated: CASRPGLADYEQYF.

The chain combines TRBV7-2 with TRBJ1-2; D possibly corresponds to TRBD1 (5 bases). Trimming shortened V by 5 bases and J by 6 bases, and 19 bases separated the two germline ends. Germline loops: CDR1 SGHTA, CDR2 FQGNSA. The CDR3 totals 15 residues. The CDR3 region is CASSPMTDPRNGYTF. In DNA form, the CDR3 reads TGTGCCAGCAGCCCGATGACAGATCCGAGGAATGGCTACACCTTC. The full variable domain, its missing parts supplied by reference TRBV7-2 and TRBJ1-2, is GAGVSQSPSNKVTEKGKDVELRCDPISGHTALYWYRQSLGQGLEFLIYFQGNSAPDKSGLPSDRFSAERTGGSVSTLTIQRTQQEDSAVYLCASSPMTDPRNGYTFGSGTRLTVV.

The chain combines TRBV18 with TRBJ2-7; a weak D match, TRBD2 (6 bases). CDR1 KGHSH and CDR2 LQKENI come from the germline V gene. The germline V and J ends were trimmed by 3 bases and 3 bases, with 9 bases remaining between them. This CDR3 has 13 residues. Here the CDR3 DNA reads TGTGCCAGCTCACCTGTGGGACTCTACGAGCAGTACTTC. Its translation is CASSPVGLYEQYF.

The chain combines TRBV30 with TRBJ2-3, with TRBD2 matching over 7 bases. V dropped 5 bases and J dropped 8; count of bases not matched to a gene: 13. CDR1 GTSNPN and CDR2 SVGIG come from the germline V gene (reference sequence). CDR3 length: 14 amino acids. CDR3 coding DNA: TGTGCCTGGGTTGCTAGCGGCCCTAGAGGTACGCAGTATTTT. Translating it yields CAWVASGPRGTQYF. The full variable domain, with the rest looked up from reference TRBV30 and TRBJ2-3, is SQTIHQWPATLVQPVGSPLSLECTVEGTSNPNLYWYRQAAGRGLQLLFYSVGIGQISSEVPQNLSASRPQDRQFILSSKKLLLSDSGFYLCAWVASGPRGTQYFGPGTRLTVL.

The genes are TRBV29-1 and TRBJ1-5; no clear D gene. The CDR3 sequence is 12 residues long. From germline, CDR1 is SQVTM and CDR2 ANQGSEA. The ends were cut back, 4 bases at V and 5 bases at J, with 9 bases in the middle. The CDR3 DNA reads as TGCAGCGTTGGGGAGGGAGATCAGCCCCAGCATTTT. Translation gives CSVGEGDQPQHF.

The chain uses TRBV13 and TRBJ1-5; a weak D match, TRBD1 (6 bases). Trimming stripped 5 bases from V and 5 bases from J, with 16 bases between. The CDR3 has 15 amino acids. Per the germline V gene, CDR1 is PRHDT and CDR2 is FYEKMQ (reference sequence). The CDR3 nucleotides are TGTGCCAGCAGCCCGACTTGGGGGCGGGATCAGCCCCAGCATTTT. This translates into CASSPTWGRDQPQHF.

The chain combines TRBV5-1 with TRBJ2-3, with a weak D call TRBD1 (6 bases). The CDR3 totals 15 residues. V was cut by 4 bases and J by 4 bases, with 16 bases left in between. Germline assignment: CDR1 SGHRS and CDR2 YFSETQ. CDR3 sequence (DNA): TGCGCCAGCAGCCAGGGGAATCCGTTGTCAGATACGCAGTATTTT. Translating it yields CASSQGNPLSDTQYF.

V and J are TRBV2 and TRBJ2-1; 12 bases fit TRBD2. With 2 bases clipped from V and 5 bases from J, the junction kept 4 bases outside the gene matches. The CDR3 runs 16 residues. The germline CDR1 and CDR2 sequences are SNHLY and FYNNEI. CDR3 sequence: CASSEPWTSGNNEQFF. DNA of the CDR3: TGTGCCAGCAGTGAACCCTGGACTAGCGGGAACAATGAGCAGTTCTTC.

The chain joins TRBV29-1 to TRBJ2-7, with 7 bases identical to TRBD1. The V and J ends lost 5 bases and 4 bases, in that order; junction bases with no gene match: 8. The CDR3 is made up of 13 amino acids. From germline, CDR1 is SQVTM and CDR2 ANQGSEA. The CDR3 nucleotides read TGCAGCGTTCGACAGGGTTGGATTTACGAGCAGTACTTC. Its protein product is CSVRQGWIYEQYF.

J is TRBJ2-3 and V is TRBV4-2, with 14 positions matching TRBD2. This CDR3 is 19 amino acids long. V dropped 3 bases and J dropped 0; count of bases not matched to a gene: 8. CDR1 is LGHNA and CDR2 is YNFKEQ in the germline V gene. The chain's CDR3 is CASSHAGTSGSLSTDTQYF. In nucleotides, the CDR3 is TGTGCCAGCAGCCATGCCGGGACTAGCGGGAGCCTCAGCACAGATACGCAGTATTTT.

The V and J genes are TRBV13 and TRBJ2-3, with a tentative D call TRBD2 (7 bases). The CDR3 extends over 17 amino acids. With 0 bases removed from V and 0 bases from J, the gap between germline ends came to 13 bases. CDR1 and CDR2 (germline): PRHDT, FYEKMQ (reference sequence). The CDR3: CASSLGGGGGSTDTQYF. The CDR3 DNA reads as TGTGCCAGCAGCTTAGGAGGGGGGGGAGGAAGCACAGATACGCAGTATTTT.

This clone was seen only a few times. V gene TRBV25-1 combines with J gene TRBJ1-2, with 9 bases matching TRBD1. The CDR3 is made up of 14 amino acids. J was trimmed by 2 bases and V by 6 bases; bases with no gene match: 4. Germline V gene sequence: CDR1 MGHDK, CDR2 SYGVNS. The CDR3 reads CASSPGTGNYGYTF. CDR3 nucleotides: TGTGCCAGCAGCCCCGGGACAGGGAACTATGGCTACACCTTC.

V and J are TRBV5-1 and TRBJ2-1; maybe TRBD2 (5 bases). The CDR3 consists of 12 residues. The germline V and J ends were trimmed by 1 base and 10 bases, with 9 bases remaining between them. Germline V gene lookup returns CDR1 SGHRS and CDR2 YFSETQ. The chain's CDR3 is CASSLSSVEQFF. DNA of the CDR3: TGCGCCAGCAGCTTGAGTAGCGTCGAGCAGTTCTTC.

This chain uses TRBV19 with TRBJ1-1; 8 nucleotides match TRBD1. CDR1 LNHDA and CDR2 SQIVND come from the germline V gene (reference sequence). The CDR3 covers 16 residues. The V segment lost 7 bases and the J segment 5 bases; nucleotides outside the gene matches: 15. The CDR3 sequence is CASTPDRGWLRTEAFF. DNA of the CDR3: TGTGCCAGTACCCCAGACAGGGGATGGTTAAGGACTGAAGCTTTCTTT.

The gene calls are TRBV4-1 and TRBJ1-3; 9 bases fit TRBD1. With 0 bases clipped from V and 0 bases from J, the junction kept 3 bases outside the gene matches. The germline V gene has CDR1 MGHRA and CDR2 YSYEKL. The CDR3 runs 17 residues. The CDR3 reads CASSQDGTGYSGNTIYF. The CDR3 nucleotides read TGCGCCAGCAGCCAAGACGGGACAGGGTACTCTGGAAACACCATATATTTT.

The gene calls are TRBV7-9 and TRBJ1-1, with D unresolved. The germline V gene encodes CDR1 SEHNR and CDR2 FQNEAQ (reference sequence). The CDR3 loop spans 14 amino acids. Trimming pared 2 bases from V and 1 base from J, leaving 8 bases between. The CDR3 loop reads CASSLRTANTEAFF. CDR3 nucleotide sequence: TGTGCCAGCAGCTTAAGAACAGCGAACACTGAAGCTTTCTTT.

The J gene is TRBJ2-3, the V gene TRBV19; 11 nucleotides align to TRBD2. The V and J ends lost 3 bases and 0 bases, in that order; junction bases with no gene match: 8. The length of the CDR3 is 18 residues. Looked up from germline, CDR1 is LNHDA and CDR2 is SQIVND (reference sequence). CDR3 nucleotide sequence: TGTGCCAGTAGTATCGGGCTAGCGGGAGGCGCCAGCACAGATACGCAGTATTTT. Translating it yields CASSIGLAGGASTDTQYF.

The chain links TRBV11-1 to TRBJ2-3; 14 nucleotides align to TRBD2. Per the germline V gene, CDR1 is SGHAT and CDR2 is FQDESV (reference sequence). The CDR3 has 16 amino acids. Unmatched junction bases numbered 5, after V lost 4 bases and J lost 5 bases. CDR3 sequence (DNA): TGTGCCAGCAGCTCCGGACTAGCGGGAGGAGGAGATACGCAGTATTTT. This gives the protein CASSSGLAGGGDTQYF.

The chain employs TRBV4-2 and TRBJ2-7; 9 nucleotides match TRBD2. V lost 0 bases and J lost 2; bases outside the gene matches: 5. Germline CDR1 and CDR2: LGHNA and YNFKEQ. The CDR3 sequence is 16 residues long. This chain's CDR3 is CASSQEGSGGTYEQYF. Written as DNA, the CDR3 is TGTGCCAGCAGCCAAGAGGGGAGCGGGGGGACCTACGAGCAGTACTTC.

Only one count was recorded for this clone. CDR3 protein: CSVDFQREGVREQFF. CDR3 nucleotides: TGCAGCGTTGACTTCCAGCGGGAGGGTGTCAGGGAGCAGTTCTTC. The chain is built from TRBV29-1 and TRBJ2-1; 10 positions agree with TRBD2. The CDR3 has 15 residues. V gave up 3 bases and J gave up 10 bases; unmatched junction bases: 12. Germline loops: CDR1 SQVTM, CDR2 ANQGSEA.

On this clone itself: Other DNA sequences in this sample translate to the same CDR3. The chain is built from TRBV30 and TRBJ2-2, with D unclear. Per the germline V gene, CDR1 is GTSNPN and CDR2 is SVGIG (reference sequence). CDR3 length equals 12 residues. The germline V and J ends were trimmed by 1 base and 4 bases, with 4 bases remaining between them. In nucleotides, the CDR3 is TGTGCCTGGAGTGGGAGCACCGGGGAGCTGTTTTTT. Amino acid sequence: CAWSGSTGELFF. Using reference TRBV30 and TRBJ2-2 for the parts outside the CDR3, the full variable domain is SQTIHQWPATLVQPVGSPLSLECTVEGTSNPNLYWYRQAAGRGLQLLFYSVGIGQISSEVPQNLSASRPQDRQFILSSKKLLLSDSGFYLCAWSGSTGELFFGEGSRLTVL.

This clone was seen only a few times. The V call is TRBV7-9, the J call TRBJ2-7; D gene ambiguous. The CDR3 consists of 11 residues. The germline CDR1 and CDR2 sequences are SEHNR and FQNEAQ (reference sequence). Trimming removed 8 bases from V and 4 bases from J, with 9 bases in between. The CDR3 protein is CASEPQYEQYF. DNA for the CDR3: TGTGCCAGCGAGCCTCAATACGAGCAGTACTTC.

The V gene is TRBV5-1, the J gene TRBJ1-2, with D possibly matching TRBD1 (5 bases). V gave up 4 bases and J gave up 0 bases, with 13 bases separating them. The germline gives CDR1 SGHRS, CDR2 YFSETQ. The CDR3 is made up of 15 amino acids. CDR3 in amino acids: CASSPEGSSNYGYTF. The CDR3 DNA sequence: TGCGCCAGCAGCCCGGAGGGGAGCTCTAACTATGGCTACACCTTC.

The genes are TRBV29-1 and TRBJ1-1, with TRBD1 identical over 8 bases. The junction had 7 bases not matched to a gene; V was cut back by 3 bases and J by 10 bases. The CDR3 consists of 12 residues. Germline CDR1 SQVTM, CDR2 ANQGSEA. The CDR3 is CSVDYTGGGAFF. The DNA of the CDR3 is TGCAGCGTTGATTACACAGGGGGAGGAGCTTTCTTT. The complete variable domain, with remaining parts taken from reference TRBV29-1 and TRBJ1-1, reads SAVISQKPSRDICQRGTSLTIQCQVDSQVTMMFWYRQQPGQSLTLIATANQGSEATYESGFVIDKFPISRPNLTFSTLTVSNMSPEDSSIYLCSVDYTGGGAFFGQGTRLTVV.

This sequence joins TRBV5-8 and TRBJ2-5; 8 bases are shared with TRBD2. The germline V gene encodes CDR1 SGHTS and CDR2 YDEGEE. V trimming: 0 bases; J trimming: 10 bases; junction bases outside the gene matches: 14. The CDR3 is made up of 16 amino acids. CDR3 protein: CASSLVLGRAGERQYF. For the CDR3, the DNA is TGTGCCAGCAGCTTGGTTCTCGGGAGGGCCGGGGAGCGCCAGTACTTC.

The gene calls are TRBV2 and TRBJ1-2, with TRBD1 identical over 9 bases. With V trimmed by 4 bases and J by 9 bases, 9 bases remained unmatched. This CDR3 contains 14 residues. Germline loops: CDR1 SNHLY, CDR2 FYNNEI. In DNA, the CDR3 is TGTGCCAGCAGTGGACAGGGGACAGGGCAGCGCTACACCTTC. It encodes CASSGQGTGQRYTF.

The rearrangement joins TRBV11-3 to TRBJ2-3, with 7 bases that match TRBD2. The CDR3 spans 17 residues. Trimming at V came to 4 bases and at J to 0 bases, leaving 10 bases not matched to a gene. CDR1 is SGHNT, CDR2 YENEEA, per germline. The chain's CDR3 is CASSSFKERGSTDTQYF. The CDR3 DNA reads as TGTGCCAGCAGCTCCTTCAAGGAGCGGGGTAGCACAGATACGCAGTATTTT. Drawing the rest from reference TRBV11-3 and TRBJ2-3, the complete variable domain is EAGVVQSPRYKIIEKKQPVAFWCNPISGHNTLYWYLQNLGQGPELLIRYENEEAVDDSQLPKDRFSAERLKGVDSTLKIQPAELGDSAVYLCASSSFKERGSTDTQYFGPGTRLTVL.

The V and J genes are TRBV28 and TRBJ2-3; a weak D match, TRBD2 (6 bases). V lost 2 bases and J 6 bases, leaving 12 bases between the germline ends. Germline-derived CDR1 and CDR2 are MDHEN and SYDVKM. The CDR3 has 14 residues. In DNA form, the CDR3 reads TGTGCCAGCAGTTTACCGGGGGTGACGGATACGCAGTATTTT. Protein: CASSLPGVTDTQYF.

This clone was recorded once. V usage is TRBV5-4 and J usage is TRBJ2-5, with TRBD1 as a possible D gene (5 bases). The V end lost 1 base, the J end lost 5 bases, and 12 bases lay between the germline ends. The CDR3 extends over 14 amino acids. Per germline, CDR1 SGHNT and CDR2 YYREEE (reference sequence). The CDR3 spells CASSLPNKGETQYF. CDR3 sequence (DNA): TGTGCCAGCAGCTTGCCCAATAAGGGGGAGACCCAGTACTTC.